This passage covers 9 T cell receptor beta chains from one sample sequenced in a study of OX40 agonist ivuxolimab in advanced cancers. Method: immunoSEQ multiplex PCR; TCRdb's copy keeps in-frame clones and lacks some. The data contain fewer than 20,000 clones, around 78% of them singletons. This specimen consisted of CD4+ or CD8+ T cells sorted from blood, obtained in a trial of the OX40 agonist ivuxolimab. Receptor source: an adult with an advanced solid tumor such as melanoma, head and neck, liver or kidney cancer.

This clone was seen only once. The V gene is TRBV10-1, the J gene TRBJ2-3, with D perhaps assigned TRBD1 or TRBD2 (5 bases each). V was pared by 2 bases and J by 0 bases, with 9 bases between. Germline-derived CDR1 and CDR2 are WNHNN and SYGVQD (reference sequence). The CDR3 loop spans 15 amino acids. CDR3 sequence: CASSEGTTSTDTQYF. CDR3 bases: TGCGCCAGCAGTGAGGGGACCACTAGCACAGATACGCAGTATTTT.

The J gene is TRBJ2-7, the V gene TRBV10-1; D gene unclear. The J call may be incorrect, as the DNA end agrees better with TRBJ2-1. The CDR3 runs 14 residues. In germline, CDR1 is WNHNN, CDR2 SYGVQD (reference sequence). The CDR3 bases are TGCGCCAGCAGTGATGAGGCCAGATACAATGAGCAGTTCTTC. This codes for CASSDEARYNEQFF.

By share, this clone counts as medium-sized. J is TRBJ1-6 and V is TRBV5-1, with 9 bases lining up with TRBD1. CDR1 and CDR2 (germline): SGHRS, YFSETQ. CDR3 length: 15 amino acids. Trimming took 4 bases from V and 10 from J; bases not matched to a gene: 9. In nucleotides, the CDR3 is TGCGCCAGCAGCCAACTACAGGGGGCAGGATCACCCCTCCACTTT. Its translation is CASSQLQGAGSPLHF.

The V call is TRBV28, the J call TRBJ2-5; the D gene is possibly TRBD1 (6 bases). Germline loops: CDR1 MDHEN, CDR2 SYDVKM. Trimming left V 6 bases short and J 4 bases short, with 15 bases between. The length of the CDR3 is 14 residues. The CDR3 nucleotides are TGTGCCAGCAGGCGACAGGTGGTGGGAGAGACCCAGTACTTC. It translates to CASRRQVVGETQYF. The full variable domain, rest sourced from reference TRBV28 and TRBJ2-5, is DVKVTQSSRYLVKRTGEKVFLECVQDMDHENMFWYRQDPGLGLRLIYFSYDVKMKEKGDIPEGYSVSREKKERFSLILESASTNQTSMYLCASRRQVVGETQYFGPGTRLLVL.

The chain recombines TRBV2 with TRBJ2-3; 7 nucleotides line up with TRBD2. Germline V gene lookup returns CDR1 SNHLY and CDR2 FYNNEI. The CDR3 length is 17 residues. After removal of 6 bases from V and 4 bases from J, the junction contained 16 bases not matched to a gene. The CDR3 is CASSPGIAGVSPDTQYF. As DNA, the CDR3 is TGTGCCAGCAGCCCCGGGATAGCGGGTGTCAGCCCAGATACGCAGTATTTT.

The rearrangement joins TRBV29-1 to TRBJ2-7; TRBD1 matches 8 bases. The CDR3 sequence is 16 residues long. CDR1 SQVTM and CDR2 ANQGSEA come from the germline V gene. After removal of 0 bases from V and 4 bases from J, the junction contained 11 bases not matched to a gene. The CDR3 nucleotides read TGCAGCGTTGAAGATGGCTGCGGGCAGGGGGCTTACGAGCAGTACTTC. It yields the protein CSVEDGCGQGAYEQYF.

The chain is built from TRBV27 and TRBJ1-2; 9 nucleotides agree with TRBD1. V lost 5 bases to trimming and J lost 8 bases; unmatched junction nucleotides: 6. The CDR3 contains 13 residues. Germline V gives CDR1 MNHEY, CDR2 SMNVEV (reference sequence). The CDR3 here is CASSPQGAWGYTF. The CDR3 nucleotides read TGTGCCAGCAGTCCACAGGGGGCTTGGGGCTACACCTTC.

CDR3 coding DNA: TGTGCCAGCAGCCACAATCTAGTTTACAATGAGCAGTTCTTC. This translates into CASSHNLVYNEQFF. The chain joins TRBV7-8 to TRBJ2-1; D ambiguous. Looked up from germline, CDR1 is SGHVS and CDR2 is FQNEAQ. The CDR3 totals 14 residues. V dropped 5 bases and J dropped 4 bases, with 12 bases sitting between them.

The chain joins TRBV19 to TRBJ1-1; D gene unclear. V dropped 6 bases and J dropped 0 bases, with 17 bases sitting between them. The CDR3 is made up of 16 amino acids. From germline, CDR1 is LNHDA and CDR2 SQIVND (reference sequence). CDR3 sequence reads: CASRPWTNGVNTEAFF. For the CDR3, the DNA is TGTGCCAGTAGGCCTTGGACGAACGGGGTGAACACTGAAGCTTTCTTT.